A selection of T cell receptor beta chains follows, all from one sample in a study of T cell responses to AZD1222 COVID-19 vaccine. Clones were sequenced by immunoSEQ multiplex PCR, and TCRdb holds only the in-frame ones, with some missing. The sample includes about 120,000 clones, approximately 85% of them seen just once. The sequencing used peripheral blood, collected on day 0 of AZD1222 vaccination. The receptors originated from an adult in good health. The CDR3 runs from the conserved cysteine through the conserved F or W. D genes are given only for firm matches. Size is stated for part of the rows, as once, few or many counts, or as a class when the clone is expanded.

V: TRBV18; size: .; D: .; J: TRBJ2-5; CDR3: CASSPPYAQETQYF; DNA: TGTGCCAGCTCACCACCTTACGCGCAAGAGACCCAGTACTTC
V: TRBV11-2; size: .; D: .; J: TRBJ1-1; CDR3: CASSSGRYTEAFF; DNA: TGTGCCAGCAGCTCGGGGCGATACACTGAAGCTTTCTTT
V: TRBV11-3; size: .; D: TRBD2; J: TRBJ2-5; CDR3: CASSMTSVQETQYF; DNA: TGTGCCAGCAGCATGACTAGCGTACAAGAGACCCAGTACTTC
V: TRBV10-3; size: few; D: .; J: TRBJ1-2; CDR3: CAITRTGLSGDGYTF; DNA: TGTGCCATCACCCGAACAGGGCTTTCGGGCGATGGCTACACCTTC
V: TRBV27; size: .; D: TRBD2; J: TRBJ2-7; CDR3: CASTTSGLYEQYF; DNA: TGTGCCAGCACGACTAGCGGCTTATACGAGCAGTACTTC
V: TRBV6-1; size: .; D: .; J: TRBJ1-2; CDR3: CASSEWGAQGATRDYGYTF; DNA: TGTGCCAGCAGTGAATGGGGAGCACAGGGCGCCACTCGAGACTATGGCTACACCTTC
V: TRBV6-1; size: .; D: .; J: TRBJ1-4; CDR3: CASSEDGNEKLFF; DNA: TGTGCCAGCAGTGAAGACGGTAATGAAAAACTGTTTTTT
V: TRBV11-3; size: .; D: .; J: TRBJ1-4; CDR3: CASSSLWGAGEKLFF; DNA: TGTGCCAGCAGCTCTCTGTGGGGAGCCGGGGAAAAACTGTTTTTT
V: TRBV12-5; size: .; D: TRBD1; J: TRBJ2-2; CDR3: CASGPGQRNTGELFF; DNA: TGTGCTAGTGGACCGGGACAGAGGAACACCGGGGAGCTGTTTTTT
V: TRBV7-8; size: .; D: .; J: TRBJ1-5; CDR3: CASSFQGNQPQHF; DNA: TGTGCCAGCAGCTTTCAGGGCAACCAGCCCCAGCATTTT
V: TRBV30; size: .; D: TRBD1; J: TRBJ1-5; CDR3: CAWSVSGGQPQHF; DNA: TGTGCCTGGAGTGTTTCAGGGGGACAGCCCCAGCATTTT
V: TRBV7-2; size: .; D: .; J: TRBJ1-5; CDR3: CASSLNRYSNQPQHF; DNA: TGTGCCAGCAGCTTAAACCGTTATAGCAATCAGCCCCAGCATTTT
V: TRBV4-2; size: .; D: .; J: TRBJ1-5; CDR3: CASSQVRGGESYQPQHF; DNA: TGTGCCAGCAGCCAAGTACGGGGAGGTGAATCGTATCAGCCCCAGCATTTT
V: TRBV19; size: .; D: TRBD1; J: TRBJ1-5; CDR3: CASSIGRGLGQPQHF; DNA: TGTGCCAGTAGTATCGGCAGGGGGCTGGGTCAGCCCCAGCATTTT
V: TRBV5-1; size: .; D: TRBD2; J: TRBJ2-5; CDR3: CASSLTTSGPRGDQETQYF; DNA: TGCGCCAGCAGCTTAACGACTAGCGGGCCGAGGGGAGACCAAGAGACCCAGTACTTC
V: TRBV5-1; size: .; D: .; J: TRBJ2-4; CDR3: CASRLDSLAKNIQYF; DNA: TGCGCCAGCAGGTTAGACAGCCTAGCCAAAAACATTCAGTACTTC
V: TRBV25-1; size: .; D: TRBD2; J: TRBJ2-1; CDR3: CASSESQRGYNEQFF; DNA: TGTGCCAGCAGTGAATCTCAGCGGGGGTACAATGAGCAGTTCTTC
V: TRBV2; size: .; D: TRBD1; J: TRBJ1-2; CDR3: CASAPGTATLYGYTF; DNA: TGTGCCAGCGCCCCCGGGACAGCCACCCTCTATGGCTACACCTTC
V: TRBV5-1; size: .; D: .; J: TRBJ1-6; CDR3: CASSLGTANSPLHF; DNA: TGCGCCAGCAGCTTGGGGACCGCGAATTCACCCCTCCACTTT
V: TRBV12-5; size: .; D: TRBD1; J: TRBJ2-7; CDR3: CAIIGRGQDNYEQYF; DNA: TGTGCTATCATAGGACGGGGACAGGATAACTACGAGCAGTACTTC
V: TRBV9; size: .; D: .; J: TRBJ1-5; CDR3: CASSVGPVWNQPQHF; DNA: TGTGCCAGCAGCGTAGGACCTGTCTGGAATCAGCCCCAGCATTTT
V: TRBV4-1; size: .; D: TRBD2; J: TRBJ2-5; CDR3: CASSQVNMGLAGLETQYF; DNA: TGCGCCAGCAGCCAAGTAAACATGGGACTAGCGGGACTAGAGACCCAGTACTTC
V: TRBV28; size: .; D: TRBD2; J: TRBJ2-3; CDR3: CASSPRDYKSTDTQYF; DNA: TGTGCCAGCAGTCCTCGGGACTACAAAAGCACAGATACGCAGTATTTT
V: TRBV5-4; size: .; D: .; J: TRBJ1-2; CDR3: CASSSIVGGVNYGYTF; DNA: TGTGCCAGCAGTTCAATAGTCGGGGGAGTTAACTATGGCTACACCTTC
V: TRBV7-9; size: few; D: .; J: TRBJ1-2; CDR3: CASSLSANYGYTF; DNA: TGTGCCAGCAGCTTGAGTGCTAACTATGGCTACACCTTC
V: TRBV15; size: .; D: .; J: TRBJ1-5; CDR3: CATSRGSVNNQPQHF; DNA: TGTGCCACCAGCAGAGGGAGCGTCAATAATCAGCCCCAGCATTTT
V: TRBV5-1; size: .; D: .; J: TRBJ2-1; CDR3: CASSLPRGGRSYNEQFF; DNA: TGCGCCAGCAGCTTACCCCGTGGGGGCCGCTCCTACAATGAGCAGTTCTTC
V: TRBV6-5; size: .; D: .; J: TRBJ2-2; CDR3: CASSYVSDTGELFF; DNA: TGTGCCAGCAGTTACGTGTCGGACACCGGGGAGCTGTTTTTT
V: TRBV6-4; size: .; D: TRBD1; J: TRBJ1-1; CDR3: CASSDQGAAEAFF; DNA: TGTGCCAGCAGTGATCAGGGGGCGGCTGAAGCTTTCTTT
V: TRBV29-1; size: .; D: TRBD1; J: TRBJ1-5; CDR3: CSARQGALGPQHF; DNA: TGCAGCGCAAGACAGGGGGCCTTAGGGCCCCAGCATTTT
V: TRBV18; size: .; D: TRBD2; J: TRBJ2-7; CDR3: CASSPSPQLAGGTYEQYF; DNA: TGTGCCAGCTCACCTTCCCCTCAACTAGCGGGAGGGACCTACGAGCAGTACTTC
V: TRBV7-9; size: .; D: .; J: TRBJ1-4; CDR3: CASSLRGALSEKLFF; DNA: TGTGCCAGCAGCTTACGGGGGGCTTTATCGGAAAAACTGTTTTTT
V: TRBV10-1; size: .; D: .; J: TRBJ1-4; CDR3: CARDSVPVHEKLFF; DNA: TGCGCCAGAGATTCAGTCCCTGTCCATGAAAAACTGTTTTTT
V: TRBV7-2; size: .; D: .; J: TRBJ1-1; CDR3: CASSFVRQPLSRAFF; DNA: TGTGCCAGCAGCTTCGTAAGACAGCCTCTCAGTAGAGCTTTCTTT
V: TRBV5-8; size: .; D: .; J: TRBJ1-6; CDR3: CASSFWDIINSPLHF; DNA: TGTGCCAGCAGCTTCTGGGACATAATTAATTCACCCCTCCACTTT
V: TRBV6-5; size: .; D: .; J: TRBJ1-4; CDR3: CASSYSTQGGEKLFF; DNA: TGTGCCAGCAGTTACTCTACGCAGGGTGGTGAAAAACTGTTTTTT
V: TRBV6-4; size: once; D: TRBD1; J: TRBJ2-6; CDR3: CASSERQGSGANVLTF; DNA: TGTGCCAGCAGTGAACGACAGGGTTCTGGGGCCAACGTCCTGACTTTC
V: TRBV19; size: .; D: TRBD1; J: TRBJ1-5; CDR3: CASSISTTGKGQPQHF; DNA: TGTGCCAGTAGTATATCCACGACAGGGAAGGGTCAGCCCCAGCATTTT
V: TRBV3-1/TRBV3-2; size: .; D: .; J: TRBJ2-1; CDR3: CASSSMGGPGYNEQFF; DNA: TGTGCCAGCAGCTCGATGGGGGGGCCGGGCTACAATGAGCAGTTCTTC
V: TRBV11-3; size: .; D: .; J: TRBJ1-6; CDR3: CASSFGVNSPLHF; DNA: TGTGCCAGCAGCTTTGGGGTGAATTCACCCCTCCACTTT
V: TRBV12-3/TRBV12-4; size: .; D: .; J: TRBJ2-7; CDR3: CASSLGSIEQYF; DNA: TGTGCCAGCAGTTTAGGGTCGATCGAGCAGTACTTC
V: TRBV28; size: .; D: .; J: TRBJ1-2; CDR3: CASRGLNPNYGYTF; DNA: TGTGCCAGCAGAGGACTTAACCCCAACTATGGCTACACCTTC
V: TRBV20-1; size: .; D: TRBD1; J: TRBJ2-7; CDR3: CSASGTALEQYF; DNA: TGCAGTGCTAGTGGGACAGCCTTAGAGCAGTACTTC
V: TRBV12-5; size: .; D: .; J: TRBJ2-1; CDR3: CASGLGAPRNEQFF; DNA: TGTGCTAGTGGTTTGGGGGCGCCCCGCAATGAGCAGTTCTTC
V: TRBV6-1; size: once; D: TRBD2; J: TRBJ2-3; CDR3: CASSAKNGGATDTQYF; DNA: TGTGCCAGCAGTGCAAAGAACGGGGGGGCAACAGATACGCAGTATTTT
V: TRBV28; size: .; D: TRBD1; J: TRBJ1-1; CDR3: CASSLDRAYTEAFF; DNA: TGTGCCAGCAGTCTTGACAGGGCGTACACTGAAGCTTTCTTT
V: TRBV24-1; size: .; D: TRBD2; J: TRBJ2-1; CDR3: CATSELAYNEQFF; DNA: TGTGCCACCAGTGAACTAGCGTACAATGAGCAGTTCTTC
V: TRBV3-1/TRBV3-2; size: .; D: .; J: TRBJ1-5; CDR3: CASSQDGGWQPQHF; DNA: TGTGCCAGCAGCCAAGATGGGGGGTGGCAGCCCCAGCATTTT
V: TRBV7-2; size: .; D: .; J: TRBJ2-2; CDR3: CASRMRGNTGELFF; DNA: TGTGCCAGCCGAATGAGGGGGAACACCGGGGAGCTGTTTTTT
V: TRBV7-9; size: once; D: .; J: TRBJ1-4; CDR3: CASSPRRVFDEKLFF; DNA: TGTGCCAGCAGCCCCCGGAGGGTCTTCGATGAAAAACTGTTTTTT
V: TRBV3-1/TRBV3-2; size: .; D: .; J: TRBJ1-4; CDR3: CASSQRGVWELFF; DNA: TGTGCCAGCAGCCAACGGGGCGTTTGGGAACTGTTTTTT
V: TRBV9; size: .; D: TRBD1; J: TRBJ2-3; CDR3: CASSVAGQTDTQYF; DNA: TGTGCCAGCAGCGTAGCGGGACAGACAGATACGCAGTATTTT
V: TRBV6-2/TRBV6-3; size: .; D: .; J: TRBJ2-3; CDR3: CASSRERNLNTDTQYF; DNA: TGTGCCAGCAGTCGCGAGCGGAACCTTAACACAGATACGCAGTATTTT
V: TRBV9; size: once; D: .; J: TRBJ2-7; CDR3: CASSVDANRAEQYF; DNA: TGTGCCAGCAGCGTAGATGCTAACCGCGCCGAGCAGTACTTC
V: TRBV28; size: .; D: .; J: TRBJ1-2; CDR3: CASSLLQEMYYGYTF; DNA: TGTGCCAGCAGTTTGCTACAGGAAATGTACTATGGCTACACCTTC
V: TRBV10-3; size: once; D: .; J: TRBJ1-6; CDR3: CAISEREGSPLHF; DNA: TGTGCCATCAGTGAGAGGGAGGGTTCACCCCTCCACTTT
V: TRBV10-3; size: few; D: TRBD1; J: TRBJ2-2; CDR3: CAISEPLGTGSANTGELFF; DNA: TGTGCCATCAGTGAGCCCCTTGGGACAGGGTCTGCGAACACCGGGGAGCTGTTTTTT
V: TRBV5-8; size: .; D: .; J: TRBJ2-7; CDR3: CASSLGQVYEQYF; DNA: TGTGCCAGCAGCTTGGGACAGGTCTACGAGCAGTACTTC
V: TRBV29-1; size: .; D: .; J: TRBJ2-1; CDR3: CSVVSGVSYNEQFF; DNA: TGCAGCGTTGTATCAGGTGTATCCTACAATGAGCAGTTCTTC
V: TRBV1; size: once; D: .; J: TRBJ2-3; CDR3: CTSRTGTFSDTQYF; DNA: TGCACCAGCAGAACCGGGACCTTCTCAGATACGCAGTATTTT